This T cell receptor (beta chain) was observed in a study of shared clonotypes between healthy human individuals. The study, taken as a whole, reports: It was observed that 4% to 6% of naive CD4 clonotypes were shared across several donors.

The assay was immunoSEQ multiplex PCR, and TCRdb's table has in-frame clones only and misses some. The data show about 1.1 million clones, 75% to 85% seen once. The CDR3 extends over 13 amino acids. Per the germline V gene, CDR1 is SGHTA and CDR2 is FQGTGA. Trimming shortened V by 1 base and J by 6 bases, and 10 bases separated the two germline ends. About this clone itself: Antigen unknown.

The chain is built from TRBV7-3 and TRBJ2-7; the D call may be TRBD1 or TRBD2 (5 bases each). This sequence was found in a man aged 18 to 29 in good health. Some clones in this sample may be carry-over from other donors' samples. Sample: memory CD4+ T cells from PBMCs. Subset defined: CD45RA-negative fraction. The CDR3 nucleotides read TGTGCCAGCAGCTTAATGGGGGAGCTCGAGCAGTACTTC. This codes for CASSLMGELEQYF.